The clone carrying this T cell receptor beta chain was found many times. The antigen is not known. This record belongs to a study of T cells after yellow fever vaccination. Findings of the study overall: Detected again after the booster were most primary-vaccination clones, at almost 97% CD4 and approximately 85% CD8.

CDR3 length: 16 amino acids. Germline CDR1 reads ENHRY; CDR2 reads SYGVKD. The germline V and J ends were trimmed by 6 bases and 2 bases, with 18 bases remaining between them. TCRdb analysed the 5' RACE reads with MiXCR anew, one entry per CDR3 protein. The data show around 230,000 distinct CDR3 sequences, around 6.7% seen once. This receptor was obtained from a man aged 25-45 years who received the YFV17D yellow fever vaccine. The V gene is TRBV10-3, the J gene TRBJ2-3, with D perhaps TRBD1 or TRBD2 (6 bases each). This specimen was CD4+ T cells sorted from PBMCs, taken on the day of the yellow fever booster vaccination. The CDR3 region has the DNA TGTGCCATCAGGGGGACTGTGAGGGGGTCCACAGATACGCAGTATTTT. Its translation is CAIRGTVRGSTDTQYF.